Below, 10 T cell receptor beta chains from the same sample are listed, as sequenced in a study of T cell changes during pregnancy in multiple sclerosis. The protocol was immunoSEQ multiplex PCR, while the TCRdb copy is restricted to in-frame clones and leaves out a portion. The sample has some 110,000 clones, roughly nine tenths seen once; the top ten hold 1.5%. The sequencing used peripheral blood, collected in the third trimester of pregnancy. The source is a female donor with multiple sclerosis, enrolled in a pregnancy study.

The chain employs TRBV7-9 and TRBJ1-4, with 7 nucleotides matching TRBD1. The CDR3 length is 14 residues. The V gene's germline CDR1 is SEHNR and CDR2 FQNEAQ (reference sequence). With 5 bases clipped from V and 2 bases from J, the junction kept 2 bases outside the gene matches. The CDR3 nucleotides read TGTGCCAGCAGCCCAGGGGGTACTAATGAAAAACTGTTTTTT. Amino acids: CASSPGGTNEKLFF.

The CDR3 loop reads CASSLLAGTYNEQFF. CDR3 nucleotide sequence: TGTGCCAGCAGCTTGCTCGCGGGGACTTACAATGAGCAGTTCTTC. The chain uses TRBV7-6 and TRBJ2-1, with D maybe TRBD2 (6 bases). V was pared by 3 bases and J by 4 bases, with 13 bases between. From germline, CDR1 is SGHVS and CDR2 FNYEAQ. This CDR3 contains 15 residues.

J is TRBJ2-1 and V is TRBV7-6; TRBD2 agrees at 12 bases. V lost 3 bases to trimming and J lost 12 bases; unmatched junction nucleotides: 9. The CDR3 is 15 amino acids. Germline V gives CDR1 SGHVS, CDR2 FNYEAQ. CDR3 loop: CASSFGPSGGVAQFF. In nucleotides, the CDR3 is TGTGCCAGCAGCTTCGGGCCTAGCGGGGGGGTAGCGCAGTTCTTC.

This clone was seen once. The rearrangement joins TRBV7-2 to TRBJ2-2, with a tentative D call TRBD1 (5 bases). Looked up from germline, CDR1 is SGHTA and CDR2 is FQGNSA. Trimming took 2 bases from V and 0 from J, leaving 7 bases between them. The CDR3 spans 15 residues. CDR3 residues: CASSLQGTNTGELFF. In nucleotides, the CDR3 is TGTGCCAGCAGCTTACAGGGTACGAACACCGGGGAGCTGTTTTTT. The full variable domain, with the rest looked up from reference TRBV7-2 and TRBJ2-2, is GAGVSQSPSNKVTEKGKDVELRCDPISGHTALYWYRQSLGQGLEFLIYFQGNSAPDKSGLPSDRFSAERTGGSVSTLTIQRTQQEDSAVYLCASSLQGTNTGELFFGEGSRLTVL.

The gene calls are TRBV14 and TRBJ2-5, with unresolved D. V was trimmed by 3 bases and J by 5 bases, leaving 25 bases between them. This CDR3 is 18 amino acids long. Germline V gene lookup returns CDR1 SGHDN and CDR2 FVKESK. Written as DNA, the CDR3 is TGTGCCAGCAGCCACAACCGGGTTACCACGAACCCTTCGGAGACCCAGTACTTC. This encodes CASSHNRVTTNPSETQYF.

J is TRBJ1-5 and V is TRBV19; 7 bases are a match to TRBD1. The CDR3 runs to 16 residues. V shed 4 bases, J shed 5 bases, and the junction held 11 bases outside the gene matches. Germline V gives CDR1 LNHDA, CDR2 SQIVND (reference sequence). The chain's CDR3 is CASSTRREGADQPQHF. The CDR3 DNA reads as TGTGCCAGTAGTACCCGTCGGGAGGGGGCGGATCAGCCCCAGCATTTT.

CDR3 nucleotide sequence: TGTGCCAGCAGCCAAGAACTTATCTCTTCCCCGCAGTACTTC. Translating it yields CASSQELISSPQYF. The gene calls are TRBV4-2 and TRBJ2-7; no reliable D call. The germline CDR1 and CDR2 sequences are LGHNA and YNFKEQ. Trimming stripped 0 bases from V and 9 bases from J, with 15 bases between. This CDR3 comprises 14 residues.

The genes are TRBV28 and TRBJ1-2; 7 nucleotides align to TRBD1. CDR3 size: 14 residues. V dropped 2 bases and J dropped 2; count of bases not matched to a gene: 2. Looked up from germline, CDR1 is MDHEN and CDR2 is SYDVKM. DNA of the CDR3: TGTGCCAGCAGTTTACCGGGACAGAACTATGGCTACACCTTC. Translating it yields CASSLPGQNYGYTF.

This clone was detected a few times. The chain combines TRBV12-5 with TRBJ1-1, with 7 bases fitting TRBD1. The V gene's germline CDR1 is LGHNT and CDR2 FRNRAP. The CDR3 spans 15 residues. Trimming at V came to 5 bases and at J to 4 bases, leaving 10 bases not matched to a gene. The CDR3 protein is CASGPGQPLGTEAFF. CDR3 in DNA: TGTGCTAGTGGTCCGGGACAGCCCCTGGGCACTGAAGCTTTCTTT.

The DNA for the CDR3 is TGCGCCAGCAGTGAATCCGGGCTAGCGGGAGGGCCATACAATGAGCAGTTCTTC. Translating it yields CASSESGLAGGPYNEQFF. The chain links TRBV10-2 to TRBJ2-1; 12 positions agree with TRBD2. The CDR3 has 18 amino acids. The V and J ends lost 3 bases and 4 bases, in that order; junction bases with no gene match: 10. Germline V lookup: CDR1 WSHSY, CDR2 SAAADI.